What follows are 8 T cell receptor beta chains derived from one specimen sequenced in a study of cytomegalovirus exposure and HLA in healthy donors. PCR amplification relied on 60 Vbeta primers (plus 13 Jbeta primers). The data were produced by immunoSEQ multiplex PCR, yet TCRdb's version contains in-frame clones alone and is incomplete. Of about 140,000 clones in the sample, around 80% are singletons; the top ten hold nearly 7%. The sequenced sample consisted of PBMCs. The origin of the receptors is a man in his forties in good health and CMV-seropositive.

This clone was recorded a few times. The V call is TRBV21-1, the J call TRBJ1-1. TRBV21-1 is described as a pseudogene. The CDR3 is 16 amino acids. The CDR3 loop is CASSKAGGIADTEAFF. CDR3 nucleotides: TGTGCCAGCAGCAAAGCGGGAGGGATTGCGGACACTGAAGCTTTCTTT.

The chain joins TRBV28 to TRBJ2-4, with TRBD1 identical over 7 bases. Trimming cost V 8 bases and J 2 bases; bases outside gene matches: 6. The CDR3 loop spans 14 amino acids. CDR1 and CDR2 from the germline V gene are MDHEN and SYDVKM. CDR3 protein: CASSYRGPKNIQYF. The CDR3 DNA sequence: TGTGCCAGCTCATACAGGGGTCCCAAAAACATTCAGTACTTC.

The CDR3 DNA reads as TGCGCCAGCAGCTTGGTGTCTAGCGGGAGTGGGTACAATGAGCAGTTCTTC. It encodes CASSLVSSGSGYNEQFF. This chain links TRBV5-1 with TRBJ2-1, with 10 bases fitting TRBD2. Germline lookup yields CDR1 SGHRS and CDR2 YFSETQ. The CDR3 has 17 amino acids. The V and J ends lost 0 bases and 4 bases, in that order; junction bases with no gene match: 7.

The CDR3 coding sequence is TGTGCCAGCAGCTTAATAGGGGCTGGCAATCAGCCCCAGCATTTT. Its translation: CASSLIGAGNQPQHF. The rearrangement links TRBV7-2 to TRBJ1-5; a weak D match, TRBD1 (5 bases). Trimming took 2 bases from V and 2 from J, leaving 10 bases between them. Per the germline V gene, CDR1 is SGHTA and CDR2 is FQGNSA. The CDR3 loop spans 15 amino acids.

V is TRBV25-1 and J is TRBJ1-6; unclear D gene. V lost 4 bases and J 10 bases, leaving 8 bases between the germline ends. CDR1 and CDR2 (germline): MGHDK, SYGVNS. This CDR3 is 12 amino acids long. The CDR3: CASSVGLSPLHF. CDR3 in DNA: TGTGCCAGCAGTGTTGGACTCTCACCCCTCCACTTT.

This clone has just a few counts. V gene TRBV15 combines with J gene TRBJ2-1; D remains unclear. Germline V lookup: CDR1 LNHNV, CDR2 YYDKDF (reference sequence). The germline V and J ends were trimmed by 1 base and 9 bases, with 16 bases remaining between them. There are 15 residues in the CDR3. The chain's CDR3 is CATSRAQLPRGEQFF. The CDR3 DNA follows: TGTGCCACCAGCAGAGCGCAACTCCCGCGTGGTGAGCAGTTCTTC.

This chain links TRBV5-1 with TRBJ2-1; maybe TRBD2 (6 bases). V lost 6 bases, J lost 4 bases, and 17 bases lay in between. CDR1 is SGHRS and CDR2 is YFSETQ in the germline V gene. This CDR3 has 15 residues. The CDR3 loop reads CASIGRSGRYNEQFF. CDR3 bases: TGCGCCAGCATAGGGCGCAGCGGGCGTTACAATGAGCAGTTCTTC.

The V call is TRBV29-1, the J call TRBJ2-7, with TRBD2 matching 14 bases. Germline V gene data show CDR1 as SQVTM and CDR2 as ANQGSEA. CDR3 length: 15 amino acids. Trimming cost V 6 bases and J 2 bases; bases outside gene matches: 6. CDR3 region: CSVGTSGSRAYEQYF. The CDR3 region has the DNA TGCAGCGTGGGGACTAGCGGGAGTCGGGCCTACGAGCAGTACTTC.